Listed here are 3 T cell receptor beta chains from one sample, sequenced in a study of T-cell reconstitution after alpha-beta-depleted transplantation in children. Unique molecular identifiers were incorporated during preparation of the TCRbeta library. TCRdb fed the PCR reads into MiXCR, producing one record per CDR3 protein. Here the sample spans about 580,000 distinct CDR3 sequences, about 23% being singletons. The specimen comprised PBMCs, mostly from graft donor cells, sampled 360 days after TCRalphabeta/CD19-depleted stem cell transplant. Receptor source: a boy under two years old who had a stem cell transplant for acute myeloid leukemia, so the T cells may come from the graft donor.

Turning to this clonotype: This may come from a read error, since a much larger clone is one base off. The genes are TRBV6-5 and TRBJ2-3; the D gene could be TRBD1 or TRBD2 (6 bases each). Germline CDR1 and CDR2: MNHEY and SVGAGI. Trimming shortened V by 3 bases and J by 2 bases, and 12 bases separated the two germline ends. The CDR3 sequence is 15 residues long. CDR3 bases: TGTGCCAGCAGTTATGTGGGGGGCTACACAGATACGCAGTATTTT. Translated, it gives CASSYVGGYTDTQYF.

For the CDR3, the DNA is TGTGCCAGCAGCTTAACTCTTCCAGGTCAAGAGACCCAGTACTTC. As protein: CASSLTLPGQETQYF. This chain joins TRBV7-2 and TRBJ2-5; no clear D gene. V lost 2 bases and J lost 2, with 12 bases in between. The CDR3 length is 15 residues. Germline V gene sequence: CDR1 SGHTA, CDR2 FQGNSA. Together with reference TRBV7-2 and TRBJ2-5, the CDR3 gives the full variable domain: GAGVSQSPSNKVTEKGKDVELRCDPISGHTALYWYRQSLGQGLEFLIYFQGNSAPDKSGLPSDRFSAERTGGSVSTLTIQRTQQEDSAVYLCASSLTLPGQETQYFGPGTRLLVL.

The chain uses TRBV7-9 and TRBJ2-1; maybe TRBD1 (6 bases). V gave up 2 bases and J gave up 2 bases, with 16 bases separating them. The CDR3 covers 17 residues. Germline loops: CDR1 SEHNR, CDR2 FQNEAQ (reference sequence). This CDR3 is CASSLMARRGAYNEQFF. In DNA, the CDR3 is TGTGCCAGCAGCTTAATGGCGCGCAGGGGAGCCTACAATGAGCAGTTCTTC.